This T cell receptor beta chain was identified during a study of T cell repertoires in cytomegalovirus infection. Germline CDR1 and CDR2: DFQATT and SNEGSKA (reference sequence). The CDR3 covers 16 residues. V was trimmed by 0 bases and J by 4 bases, leaving 13 bases between them. This clonotype was found many times. TCRdb independently ran MiXCR on the reads; one entry per CDR3 protein. The data hold about 330,000 distinct CDR3 sequences, with roughly 9.5% observed a single time. The receptor comes from a human donor in good health (CMV status not recorded). Some clones in this sample may be carry-over from other donors' samples. This chain connects TRBV20-1 to TRBJ1-6, with no clear D. Sequenced material: PBMCs. CDR3 DNA sequence: TGCAGTGCTAGAGATCTAGGAAAACTTTATAATTCACCCCTCCACTTT. This encodes CSARDLGKLYNSPLHF.